What follows describes a single TCR beta chain. This clonotype has ten or more counts. Its specific antigen is unknown. The sample holds no much larger clone one base away, and base qualities are not on file. A history of other malignancies or of prior chemotherapy or radiotherapy was absent in all patients, and node-negative disease was shown on CT and PET/CT in all patients. At each of two time points, approximately 6.6 milliliters of peripheral venous blood were collected in EDTA tubes. Ficoll-Paque Plus density-gradient centrifugation was used to isolate PBMCs. Right after collection, samples were kept at -80 degrees C until analysis. This entry comes from a study of prognosis after radiotherapy for stage I lung cancer (dated by TCRdb to 2020 to 2023). Turning to the overall study: About 20 stage I NSCLC patients were enrolled in Nanjing, China, between early 2018 and 2019. Patients with newly diagnosed primary stage I lung tumors numbered more than twelve, with about 5 others having oligometastatic NSCLC after surgical resection of the primary tumor. All patients were considered medically inoperable, owing to comorbidities in roughly 11 and refusal of surgery in about seven. The cohort comprised roughly 12 men and 5 or 6 women with a median age of approximately 70 years, ranging from roughly 53 to 95 years. On tumor histology, around twelve patients had adenocarcinoma and several had squamous cell carcinoma. Using image-guided IMRT or VMAT, SBRT was delivered in 3 to 5 fractions at a biologically effective dose of at least 100 Gy. In every patient, SBRT was given without any concurrent therapy. Distant metastases were developed by four of the 19 patients after SBRT, at a median of around seven months, whereas no significant progression was observed in the other 15 patients. This study profiled peripheral blood TCR beta repertoires from stage I NSCLC patients before and after stereotactic body radiotherapy and linked the repertoires to distant failure. The study sequenced around 40 blood samples from about 19 patients, one before and one after SBRT per patient.

The CDR3 runs 15 residues from the cysteine to the phenylalanine. Only the CDR3 portion is preserved as DNA: 45 bases, with reading frame beginning at the first base. CDR1 and CDR2 are drawn from the germline V gene: SGHDN, FVKESK. Trimmed from V: 4 bases; trimmed from J: 1 base; junction bases lacking a gene match: 3. Two rounds of multiplex PCR were used to amplify the TCR beta CDR3 region from genomic DNA. In the first round of PCR, primers specific to each TRBV and TRBJ gene were used, and the primer sequences are filed in Chinese patent CN105087789A. Universal primers were used in the second PCR round. The Roche High Pure PCR Template Preparation Kit was used to extract genomic DNA from the frozen PBMCs. An Illumina HiSeq 3000 was used to sequence the libraries paired-end with 151 bp reads. On the study's bioinformatics: Raw reads lacking the multiplex PCR primer sequences were removed with CutAdapt. Using PEAR, the high-quality paired reads were merged into contigs. By aligning each contig to reference sequences, MiXCR assigned the TRB V, D and J gene segments to that contig. CDR3 sequences were clustered by base quality and sequence similarity to remove sequencing errors. Diversity was measured as Shannon entropy normalized by the natural log of productive TCR sequence number. Clonality was computed as one minus the ratio of Shannon entropy to the natural log of the number of unique clonotypes. Using the Youden index from ROC curves, the researchers picked the repertoire-metric cut-offs for progression-free survival, and all analyses were carried out in R 3.5.3. Through fastp at Q25 and MiXCR, TCRdb rebuilt clones from the public reads, retaining in-frame beta chains. Identical CDR3 protein sequences are pooled into one entry, listed with their most common genes and DNA. What appears here as the V and J calls and clone size reflects TCRdb's work, not the paper's. The sample table holds 15,000 to 20,000 distinct CDR3 sequences, of which 40% to 55% were seen once. The ten largest clones represent approximately 32% of the sample.

What the research found in general, with its limitations: Post-SBRT Shannon entropy and its change from baseline were lower in patients who developed distant metastases; baseline Shannon entropy was not associated with metastases. Tumor specificity of expanded TCR clones was not determined. After SBRT, the number of unique TCR clones decreased (median approximately 10,000 before versus several thousand after; Wilcoxon paired P=0.011). None of the reported P values were adjusted for multiple comparisons. TRBV and TRBJ usage frequencies reportedly varied with metastasis status, involving two V genes at baseline and several V and two J genes after SBRT. The study was limited by the small cohort and short follow-up, and independent validation of the study findings is required.

The sequencing here drew on PBMCs, taken before or after stereotactic body radiation therapy (not recorded which). The rearrangement combines TRBV14 with TRBJ1-1, with 10 junctional bases fitting TRBD1. This TCR was sampled from a donor at least 50 years old with non-small cell lung cancer. The nucleotide sequence reads as follows: TGTGCCAGCAGCCTTAGGACAGGGGGGAACACTGAAGCTTTCTTT. Its protein is CASSLRTGGNTEAFF.